This TCR beta chain was found in a study of identifying expanded T cells in peripheral blood. Study findings and constraints: Across healthy donors, higher total template counts meant significantly greater roughly two-week count variance.

Repertoires were generated with immunoSEQ multiplex PCR, while TCRdb's copy carries only in-frame clones and drops some. The table has about 90,000 clones, approximately 81% seen once. During the collection period, no donor immune events like infections were recorded. This clone occurred once. What it recognizes is unknown. Germline-derived CDR1 and CDR2 are SGHDT and YYEEEE. This CDR3 has 14 residues. V shed 5 bases and J shed 0 bases, with 11 bases lying between them. The chain carries TRBV5-6 and TRBJ1-1; D possibly corresponds to TRBD1 (5 bases). The origin of this receptor is a person between 18 and 75 years old in good health. The sample comprised blood. Written as DNA, the CDR3 is TGTGCCAGCAGAAGACAGAACATGAACACTGAAGCTTTCTTT. Amino acids: CASRRQNMNTEAFF.